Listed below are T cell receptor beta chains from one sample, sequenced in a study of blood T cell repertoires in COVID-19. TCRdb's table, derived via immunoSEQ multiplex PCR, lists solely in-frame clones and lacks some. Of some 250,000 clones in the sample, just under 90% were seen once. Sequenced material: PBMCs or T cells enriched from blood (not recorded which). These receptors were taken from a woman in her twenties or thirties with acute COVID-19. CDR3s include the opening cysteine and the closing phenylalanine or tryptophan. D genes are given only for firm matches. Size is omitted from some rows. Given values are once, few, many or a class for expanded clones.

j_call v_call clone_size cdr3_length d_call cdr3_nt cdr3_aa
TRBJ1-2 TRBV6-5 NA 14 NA TGTGCCAGCAGCCCGTTCAGCGGCTATTATGGCTACACCTTC CASSPFSGYYGYTF
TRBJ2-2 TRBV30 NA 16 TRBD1 TGTGCCTGGAGCAATCCGGGACAGGGGAACACCGGGGAGCTGTTTTTT CAWSNPGQGNTGELFF
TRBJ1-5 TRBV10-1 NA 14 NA TGCGCCAGCAGTGAAAGTAACCTCGGTCAGCCCCAGCATTTT CASSESNLGQPQHF
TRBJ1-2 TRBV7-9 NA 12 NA TGTGCCAGCAGCCAAGGGGCCTATGGCTACACCTTC CASSQGAYGYTF
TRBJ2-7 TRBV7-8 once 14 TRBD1 TGTGCCAGCAGCTTGTGGACAGGGGGCAACGAGCAGTACTTC CASSLWTGGNEQYF
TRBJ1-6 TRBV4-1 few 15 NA TGCGCCAGCAGCCACCCGGACAGTGGTAATTCACCCCTCCACTTT CASSHPDSGNSPLHF
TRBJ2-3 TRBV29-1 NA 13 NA TGCAGCGGGCGGGGCCTGCACACAGATACGCAGTATTTT CSGRGLHTDTQYF
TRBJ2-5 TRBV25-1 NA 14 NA TGTGCCAGCAGTGGATGGACAGCGAAAGAGACCCAGTACTTC CASSGWTAKETQYF
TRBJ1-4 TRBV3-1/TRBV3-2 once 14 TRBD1 TGTGCCAGCAGCCTGGGACAGGGACGTGAAAAACTGTTTTTT CASSLGQGREKLFF
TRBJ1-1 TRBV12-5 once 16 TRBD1 TGTGCTAGTGGTCCCGACAGGGCTGGGGTGAACACTGAAGCTTTCTTT CASGPDRAGVNTEAFF
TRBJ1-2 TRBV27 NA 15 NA TGTGCCAGCAGTTTATCGGCTCGTCCAATCTATGGCTACACCTTC CASSLSARPIYGYTF
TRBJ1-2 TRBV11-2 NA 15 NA TGTGCCAGCAGCTACCCGGGGGGAAGCTATAATGGCTACACCTTC CASSYPGGSYNGYTF
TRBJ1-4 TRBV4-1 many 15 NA TGCGCCAGCAGCCATACTAGTCGGGCTAATGAAAAACTGTTTTTT CASSHTSRANEKLFF
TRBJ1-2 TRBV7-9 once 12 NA TGTGCCAGCAGCTTAGTTCGGGATGGCTACACCTTC CASSLVRDGYTF
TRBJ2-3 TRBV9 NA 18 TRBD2 TGTGCCAGCAGCGTCAATAGGGCGGGGACTAGCGGCACAGATACGCAGTATTTT CASSVNRAGTSGTDTQYF
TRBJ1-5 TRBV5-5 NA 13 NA TGTGCCAGCAGCTTGCAGGGTTGGCAGCCCCAGCATTTT CASSLQGWQPQHF
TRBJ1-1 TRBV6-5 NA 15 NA TGTGCCAGCAGTTACTCGAGGGTGGTGAACACTGAAGCTTTCTTT CASSYSRVVNTEAFF